This T cell receptor beta chain was identified during a study of cytomegalovirus exposure and HLA in healthy donors. Notes on the study in general: Researchers reported in a later analysis that common viral pathogens appeared linked to several top clusters. Generally TCR sequences proved uncommon, though certain public TCRs appeared in numerous donors.

This CDR3 has 16 amino acids. Germline V gene lookup returns CDR1 KGHSH and CDR2 LQKENI. V lost 1 base and J 1 base, leaving 10 bases between the germline ends. For this clone: What it recognizes is unknown.

Vbeta (60) and Jbeta (13) primers were used in the PCR. Profiling relied on immunoSEQ multiplex PCR, and the TCRdb table lists in-frame clones only, not all of them. The table records roughly 150,000 clones, 80% to 90% of them present only once. The chain is built from TRBV18 and TRBJ2-2, with TRBD1 as a possible D gene (5 bases). The receptor was isolated from a man between 25 and 39 years old in good health and CMV-seropositive. The specimen was PBMCs. The CDR3 DNA reads TGTGCCAGCTCACCACTTGCAGGGTGGAACACCGGGGAGCTGTTTTTT. Translated: CASSPLAGWNTGELFF.